The entry below describes one T cell receptor beta chain. Its antigen remains unknown. The data belong to a study of CD8 T cells in ankylosing spondylitis. Study results and caveats: Ankylosing spondylitis blood appeared to carry a characteristic TCR beta motif of 7 or 8 highly homologous variants. Earlier literature documents some of the motif variants in reactive arthritis synovial fluid and blood. There was reportedly significant enrichment of clones that were disease-linked in matched ankylosing spondylitis synovial fluid.

The V gene lost 5 bases and the J gene lost 2 bases, with 16 bases spanning the gap. Germline CDR1 LNHNV, CDR2 YYDKDF (reference sequence). The CDR3 has 15 amino acids. As the method for making TCR beta libraries, quantitative 5'-RACE with molecular barcodes was used. A single record per CDR3 protein comes from TCRdb applying MiXCR to the 5' RACE reads. The repertoire holds 200,000 to 250,000 distinct CDR3 sequences, with 5.5% to 7.5% as singletons. This TCR was recovered from a male donor with ankylosing spondylitis. V and J are TRBV15 and TRBJ2-7; maybe TRBD2 (6 bases). Sequences were obtained from blood, either unsorted or a sorted T cell fraction (not recorded which). The CDR3 nucleotides are TGTGCCACCAGCGAGGGAAGGGGAGGTACCTACGAGCAGTACTTC. This translates into CATSEGRGGTYEQYF. Full variable domain (rest looked up from reference TRBV15 and TRBJ2-7): DAMVIQNPRYQVTQFGKPVTLSCSQTLNHNVMYWYQQKSSQAPKLLFHYYDKDFNNEADTPDNFQSRRPNTSFCFLDIRSPGLGDTAMYLCATSEGRGGTYEQYFGPGTRLTVT.